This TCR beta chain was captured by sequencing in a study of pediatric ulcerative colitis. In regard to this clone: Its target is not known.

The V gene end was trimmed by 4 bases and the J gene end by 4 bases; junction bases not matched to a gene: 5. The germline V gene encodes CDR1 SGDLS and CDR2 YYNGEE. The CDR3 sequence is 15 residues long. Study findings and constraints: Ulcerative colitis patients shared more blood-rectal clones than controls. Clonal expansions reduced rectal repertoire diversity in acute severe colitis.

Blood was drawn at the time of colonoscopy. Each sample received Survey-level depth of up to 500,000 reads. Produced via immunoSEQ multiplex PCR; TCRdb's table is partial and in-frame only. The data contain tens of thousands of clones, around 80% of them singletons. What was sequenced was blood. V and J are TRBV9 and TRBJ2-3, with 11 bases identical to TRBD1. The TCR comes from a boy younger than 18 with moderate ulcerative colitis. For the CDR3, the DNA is TGTGCCAGCAGCAGGACAGGGGGCGCTTCAGATACGCAGTATTTT. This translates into CASSRTGGASDTQYF.